The subject of this entry is one T cell receptor beta chain. Its target is not known. This CDR3 has 19 amino acids. Germline assignment: CDR1 SGHRS and CDR2 YFSETQ. The V gene end was trimmed by 2 bases and the J gene end by 3 bases; junction bases not matched to a gene: 14. In the PCR, 60 Vbeta and 13 Jbeta primers were used. The data were produced by immunoSEQ multiplex PCR, yet TCRdb's version contains in-frame clones alone and is incomplete. The sample records around 230,000 clones, more than 75% being singletons. This record belongs to a study of cytomegalovirus exposure and HLA in healthy donors. Study-wide background: Researchers found that less than 90% of over 350 genotyped donors fell within the Caucasian-associated ancestry cluster.

Whole-study results and caveats: It was in a later analysis that TCR association rates were seen to vary by HLA locus, highest for DRB1 and lowest for HLA-C. Associated with cytomegalovirus, according to the listing, were around 170 TCR beta chains. An observed cluster of highly shared sequence variants was recorded as a likely sequencing artifact.

The chain carries TRBV5-1 and TRBJ2-1; 10 bases line up with TRBD2. The specimen sequenced was PBMCs. This TCR was sampled from a man between 40 and 49 years old in good health and CMV-seropositive. This CDR3 reads CASSFTGLAEAPRYNEQFF. As DNA, the CDR3 is TGCGCCAGCAGCTTTACTGGACTAGCGGAAGCCCCGCGCTACAATGAGCAGTTCTTC.